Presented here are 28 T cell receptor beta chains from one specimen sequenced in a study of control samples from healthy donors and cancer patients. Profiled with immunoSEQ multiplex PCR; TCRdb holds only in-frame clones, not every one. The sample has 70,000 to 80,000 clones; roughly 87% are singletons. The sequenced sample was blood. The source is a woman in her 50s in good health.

CDR3 sequence: CASSPRQFNQPQHF. Written as DNA, the CDR3 is TGTGCCAGCAGCCCTAGACAGTTCAATCAGCCCCAGCATTTT. The chain links TRBV7-8 to TRBJ1-5, with D possibly being TRBD1 (5 bases). Germline CDR1 SGHVS, CDR2 FQNEAQ. This CDR3 comprises 14 residues. V lost 5 bases and J lost 3, with 11 bases in between.

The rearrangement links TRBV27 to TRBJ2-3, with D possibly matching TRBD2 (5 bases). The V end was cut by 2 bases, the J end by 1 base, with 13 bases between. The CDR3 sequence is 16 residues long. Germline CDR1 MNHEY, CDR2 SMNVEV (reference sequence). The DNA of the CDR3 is TGTGCCAGCAGTTTAGATCTAGGGCGGGGCACAGATACGCAGTATTTT. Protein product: CASSLDLGRGTDTQYF.

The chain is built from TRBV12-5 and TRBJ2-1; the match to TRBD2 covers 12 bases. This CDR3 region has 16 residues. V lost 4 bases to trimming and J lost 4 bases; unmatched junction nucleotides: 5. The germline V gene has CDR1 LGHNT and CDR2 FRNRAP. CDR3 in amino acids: CASGSSGLAGYNEQFF. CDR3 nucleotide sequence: TGTGCTAGTGGTTCATCAGGACTAGCGGGATACAATGAGCAGTTCTTC.

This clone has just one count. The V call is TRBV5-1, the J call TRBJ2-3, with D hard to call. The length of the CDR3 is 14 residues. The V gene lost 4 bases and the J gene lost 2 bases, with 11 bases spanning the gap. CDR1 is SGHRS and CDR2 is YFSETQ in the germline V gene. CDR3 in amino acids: CASSPQTSTDTQYF. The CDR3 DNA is TGCGCCAGCAGCCCACAGACCTCCACAGATACGCAGTATTTT.

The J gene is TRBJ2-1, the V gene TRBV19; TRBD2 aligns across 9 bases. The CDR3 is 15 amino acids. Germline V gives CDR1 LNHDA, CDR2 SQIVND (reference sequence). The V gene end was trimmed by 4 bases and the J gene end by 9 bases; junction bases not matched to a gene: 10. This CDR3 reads CASSTTGTSPTEQFF. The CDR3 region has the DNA TGTGCCAGTAGTACAACCGGGACTAGCCCTACTGAGCAGTTCTTC.

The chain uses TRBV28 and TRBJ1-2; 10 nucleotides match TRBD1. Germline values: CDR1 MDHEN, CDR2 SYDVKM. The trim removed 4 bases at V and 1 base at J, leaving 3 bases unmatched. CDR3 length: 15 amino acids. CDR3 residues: CASSSWTGGNYGYTF. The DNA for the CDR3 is TGTGCCAGCAGTTCCTGGACAGGGGGTAACTATGGCTACACCTTC.

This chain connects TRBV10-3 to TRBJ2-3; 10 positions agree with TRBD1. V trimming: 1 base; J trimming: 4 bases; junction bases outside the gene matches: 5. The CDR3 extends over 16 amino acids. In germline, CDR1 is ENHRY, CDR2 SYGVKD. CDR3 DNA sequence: TGTGCCATCAGTGAGTTTAGGACAGGGGGTCCAGATACGCAGTATTTT. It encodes CAISEFRTGGPDTQYF.

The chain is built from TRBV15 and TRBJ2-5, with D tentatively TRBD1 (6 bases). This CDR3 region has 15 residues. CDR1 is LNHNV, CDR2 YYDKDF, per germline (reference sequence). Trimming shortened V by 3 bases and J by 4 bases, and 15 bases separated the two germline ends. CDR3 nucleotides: TGTGCCACCAGCAGGAACAGGGCTTTCGGAGAGACCCAGTACTTC. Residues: CATSRNRAFGETQYF.

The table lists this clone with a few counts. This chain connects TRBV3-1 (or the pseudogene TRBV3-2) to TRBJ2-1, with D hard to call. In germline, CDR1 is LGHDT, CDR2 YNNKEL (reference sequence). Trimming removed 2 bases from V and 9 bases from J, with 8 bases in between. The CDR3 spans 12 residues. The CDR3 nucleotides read TGTGCCAGCAGCCAATCCGAGAGTGAGCAGTTCTTC. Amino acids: CASSQSESEQFF.

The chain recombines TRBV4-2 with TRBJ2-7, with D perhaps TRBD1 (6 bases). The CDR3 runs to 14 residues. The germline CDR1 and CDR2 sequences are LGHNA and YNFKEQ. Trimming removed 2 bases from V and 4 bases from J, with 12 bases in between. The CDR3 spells CASSQPGQTYEQYF. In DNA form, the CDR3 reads TGTGCCAGCAGCCAACCGGGACAAACTTACGAGCAGTACTTC.

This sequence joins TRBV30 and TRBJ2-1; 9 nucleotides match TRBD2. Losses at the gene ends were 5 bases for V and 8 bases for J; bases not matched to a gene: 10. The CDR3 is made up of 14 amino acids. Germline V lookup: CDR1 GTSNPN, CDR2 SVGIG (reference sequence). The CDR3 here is CAWGSGGPIYEQFF. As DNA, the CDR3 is TGTGCCTGGGGTAGCGGGGGACCTATATATGAGCAGTTCTTC. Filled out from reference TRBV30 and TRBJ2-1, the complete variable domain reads SQTIHQWPATLVQPVGSPLSLECTVEGTSNPNLYWYRQAAGRGLQLLFYSVGIGQISSEVPQNLSASRPQDRQFILSSKKLLLSDSGFYLCAWGSGGPIYEQFFGPGTRLTVL.

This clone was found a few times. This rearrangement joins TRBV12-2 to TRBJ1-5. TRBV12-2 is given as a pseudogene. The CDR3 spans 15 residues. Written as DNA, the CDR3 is TGTGCAAGTCGCTTAGCGCAGCGGGGAAATCAGCCCCAGCATTTT. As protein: CASRLAQRGNQPQHF.

The CDR3 sequence is CASSVGTYIYNEQFF. The CDR3 nucleotides are TGTGCCAGTAGTGTCGGGACTTATATCTACAATGAGCAGTTCTTC. The genes are TRBV19 and TRBJ2-1, with D possibly matching TRBD2 (6 bases). CDR1 is LNHDA, CDR2 SQIVND, per germline (reference sequence). Trimming stripped 5 bases from V and 3 bases from J, with 14 bases between. The CDR3 totals 15 residues.

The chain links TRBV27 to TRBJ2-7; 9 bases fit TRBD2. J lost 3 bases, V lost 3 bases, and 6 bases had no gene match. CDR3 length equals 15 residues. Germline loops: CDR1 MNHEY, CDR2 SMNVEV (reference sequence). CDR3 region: CASSLTSGGIYEQYF. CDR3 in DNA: TGTGCCAGCAGTTTGACTAGCGGAGGGATCTACGAGCAGTACTTC.

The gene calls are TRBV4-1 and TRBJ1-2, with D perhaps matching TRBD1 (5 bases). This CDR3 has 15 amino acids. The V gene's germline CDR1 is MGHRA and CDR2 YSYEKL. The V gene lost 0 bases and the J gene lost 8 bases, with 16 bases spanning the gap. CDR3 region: CASSQDASWQGGYTF. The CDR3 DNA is TGCGCCAGCAGCCAAGATGCCTCGTGGCAGGGAGGCTACACCTTC.

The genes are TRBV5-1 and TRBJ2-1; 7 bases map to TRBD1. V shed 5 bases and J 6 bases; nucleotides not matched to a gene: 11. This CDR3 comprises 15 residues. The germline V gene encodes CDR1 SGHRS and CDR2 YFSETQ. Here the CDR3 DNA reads TGCGCCAGCAGTACATCAGGGGGTCCACTCAATGAGCAGTTCTTC. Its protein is CASSTSGGPLNEQFF.

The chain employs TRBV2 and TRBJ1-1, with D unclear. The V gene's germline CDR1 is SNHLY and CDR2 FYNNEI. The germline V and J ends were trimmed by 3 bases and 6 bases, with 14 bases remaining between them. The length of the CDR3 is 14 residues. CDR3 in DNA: TGTGCCAGCAGTGAGGAGATAGGGTGGGCTGAAGCTTTCTTT. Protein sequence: CASSEEIGWAEAFF.

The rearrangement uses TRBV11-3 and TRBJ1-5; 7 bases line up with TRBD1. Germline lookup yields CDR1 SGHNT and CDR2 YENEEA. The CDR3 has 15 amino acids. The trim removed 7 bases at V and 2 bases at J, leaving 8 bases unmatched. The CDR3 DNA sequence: TGTGCCAGCACCGAGGGGGCGGCAGGCAATCAGCCCCAGCATTTT. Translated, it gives CASTEGAAGNQPQHF.

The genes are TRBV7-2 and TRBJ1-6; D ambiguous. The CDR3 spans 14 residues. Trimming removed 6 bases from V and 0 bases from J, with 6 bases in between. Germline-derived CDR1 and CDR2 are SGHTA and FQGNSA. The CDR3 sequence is CASRRLSYNSPLHF. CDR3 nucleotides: TGTGCCAGCAGACGTCTCTCCTATAATTCACCCCTCCACTTT.

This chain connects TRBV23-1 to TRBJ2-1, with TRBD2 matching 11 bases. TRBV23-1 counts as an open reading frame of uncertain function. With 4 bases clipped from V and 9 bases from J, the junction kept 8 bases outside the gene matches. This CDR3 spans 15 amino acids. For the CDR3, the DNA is TGCGCCAGCAGTCTCGGGACTAGCGGAGAAGGTGAGCAGTTCTTC. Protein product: CASSLGTSGEGEQFF.

The CDR3 region has the DNA TGTGCCAGCAGACCCGAAACGGTAGTTGGCTACACCTTC. This encodes CASRPETVVGYTF. The chain recombines TRBV28 with TRBJ1-2; no firm D call. The germline CDR1 and CDR2 sequences are MDHEN and SYDVKM. V was clipped by 6 bases and J by 7 bases, with 15 bases between them. The length of the CDR3 is 13 residues.

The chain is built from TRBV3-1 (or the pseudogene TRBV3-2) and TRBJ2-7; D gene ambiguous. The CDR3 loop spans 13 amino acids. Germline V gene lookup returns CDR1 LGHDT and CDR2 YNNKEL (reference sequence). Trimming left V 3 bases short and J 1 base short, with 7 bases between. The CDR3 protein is CASSQQNSYEQYF. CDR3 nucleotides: TGTGCCAGCAGCCAGCAGAATTCCTACGAGCAGTACTTC.

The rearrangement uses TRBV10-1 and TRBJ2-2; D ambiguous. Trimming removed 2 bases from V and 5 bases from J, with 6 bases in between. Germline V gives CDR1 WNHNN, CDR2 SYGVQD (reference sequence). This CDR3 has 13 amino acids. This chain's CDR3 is CASSEVRTGELFF. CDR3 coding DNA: TGCGCCAGCAGTGAGGTGCGGACCGGGGAGCTGTTTTTT.

As DNA, the CDR3 is TGTGCCAGCAGCTTCCTGGAGGGTGAAGCTTTCTTT. Translated: CASSFLEGEAFF. The chain recombines TRBV7-8 with TRBJ1-1; no definite D call. This CDR3 comprises 12 residues. Germline V gives CDR1 SGHVS, CDR2 FQNEAQ. With 3 bases removed from V and 7 bases from J, the gap between germline ends came to 9 bases. Combining the CDR3 with reference TRBV7-8 and TRBJ1-1 gives the whole variable domain GAGVSQSPRYKVAKRGQDVALRCDPISGHVSLFWYQQALGQGPEFLTYFQNEAQLDKSGLPSDRFFAERPEGSVSTLKIQRTQQEDSAVYLCASSFLEGEAFFGQGTRLTVV.

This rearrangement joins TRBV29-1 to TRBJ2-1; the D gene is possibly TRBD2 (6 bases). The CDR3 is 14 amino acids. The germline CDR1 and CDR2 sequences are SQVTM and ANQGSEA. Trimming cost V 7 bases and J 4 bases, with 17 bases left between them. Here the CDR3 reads CSARLELGYNEQFF. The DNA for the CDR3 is TGCAGCGCTAGACTAGAGTTGGGTTACAATGAGCAGTTCTTC.

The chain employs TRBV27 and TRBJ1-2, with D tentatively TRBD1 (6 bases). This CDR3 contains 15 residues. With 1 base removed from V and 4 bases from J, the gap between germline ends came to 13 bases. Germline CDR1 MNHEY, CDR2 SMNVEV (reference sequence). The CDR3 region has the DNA TGTGCCAGCAGTTTATATGCCAGGGGAAGCTATGGCTACACCTTC. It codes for CASSLYARGSYGYTF.

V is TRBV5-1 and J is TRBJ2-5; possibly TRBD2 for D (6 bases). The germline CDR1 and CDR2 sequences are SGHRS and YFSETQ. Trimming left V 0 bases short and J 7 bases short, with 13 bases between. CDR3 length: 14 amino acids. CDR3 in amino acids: CASSLESAGGTQYF. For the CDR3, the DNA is TGCGCCAGCAGCTTGGAATCCGCCGGGGGGACCCAGTACTTC.

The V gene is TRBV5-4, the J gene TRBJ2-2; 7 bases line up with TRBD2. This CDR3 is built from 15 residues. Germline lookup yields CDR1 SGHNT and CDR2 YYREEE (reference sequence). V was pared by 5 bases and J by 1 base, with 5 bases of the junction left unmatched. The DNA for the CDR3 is TGTGCCAGCAGTTCCGGGACTAAGAACACCGGGGAGCTGTTTTTT. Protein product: CASSSGTKNTGELFF.